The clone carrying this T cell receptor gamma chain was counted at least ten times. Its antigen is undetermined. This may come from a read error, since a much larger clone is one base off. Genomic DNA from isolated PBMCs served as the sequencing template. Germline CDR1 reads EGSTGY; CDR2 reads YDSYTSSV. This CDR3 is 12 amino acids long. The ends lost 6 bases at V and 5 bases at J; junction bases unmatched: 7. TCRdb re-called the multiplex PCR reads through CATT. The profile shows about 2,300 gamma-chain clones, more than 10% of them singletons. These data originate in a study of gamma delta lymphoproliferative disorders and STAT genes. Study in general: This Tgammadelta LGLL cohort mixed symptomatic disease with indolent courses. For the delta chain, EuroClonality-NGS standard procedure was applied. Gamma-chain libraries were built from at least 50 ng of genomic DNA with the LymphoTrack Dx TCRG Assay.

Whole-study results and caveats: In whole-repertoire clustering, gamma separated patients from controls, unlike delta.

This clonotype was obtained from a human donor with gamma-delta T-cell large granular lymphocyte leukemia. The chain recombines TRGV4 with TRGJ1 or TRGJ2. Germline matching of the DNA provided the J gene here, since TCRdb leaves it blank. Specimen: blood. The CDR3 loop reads CATWPRHYKKLF. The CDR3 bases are TGTGCCACCTGGCCTCGCCATTATAAGAAACTCTTT.